This T cell receptor (beta chain) was captured by sequencing in a study of T cells after yellow fever vaccination. TCRdb reprocessed the 5' RACE reads via MiXCR and lists one record per CDR3 protein. Of roughly 330,000 distinct CDR3 sequences listed, about 4% are singletons. This clonotype was counted only a few times. The CDR3 has 14 residues. V gave up 0 bases and J gave up 11 bases, with 17 bases separating them. CDR1 is SGDLS and CDR2 is YYNGEE in the germline V gene. The chain recombines TRBV9 with TRBJ1-1; D perhaps matches TRBD1 (5 bases). Sequencing was performed on PBMCs, taken 5 days after the yellow fever booster vaccination. The sequence came from a man aged 18-30 years who received the YFV17D yellow fever vaccine. The CDR3 DNA is TGTGCCAGCAGCGTAGACCCACACCAGGGTCGGGCTTTCTTT. Protein: CASSVDPHQGRAFF.